This TCR beta chain originates from a study of beta chain features in type 1 diabetes. Sorted populations all exceeded 98% purity. General study points: Moderate yet significant TCRB CDR3 shortening was seen in Type 1 diabetes patients in all four CD4+ subsets. Naive, central memory and Treg TCRB repertoires seemed to resemble each other more closely in patients than they did in healthy donors.

The whole isolated RNA underwent reverse transcription, so sequencing captured expressed TCRB transcripts. TCRdb's copy holds only in-frame clones and misses some; the assay was immunoSEQ multiplex PCR. The sample lists about 190,000 clones; 7% to 9% were seen once. The sample holds a few counts of this clone. The antigen is undetermined. This clonotype was obtained from a man between 18 and 29 years old with type 1 diabetes. Input material: central memory CD4+ T cells from blood.

As DNA, the CDR3 is TGTGCCAGCAGCTTAGGCAAGACAGGTCATCAGCCCCAGCATTTT. It codes for CASSLGKTGHQPQHF. The V call is TRBV7-8, the J call TRBJ1-5; D possibly corresponds to TRBD1 (6 bases). V was cut by 1 base and J by 5 bases, with 12 bases left in between. Germline-derived CDR1 and CDR2 are SGHVS and FQNEAQ. The CDR3 sequence is 15 residues long. Full variable domain (missing parts from reference TRBV7-8 and TRBJ1-5): GAGVSQSPRYKVAKRGQDVALRCDPISGHVSLFWYQQALGQGPEFLTYFQNEAQLDKSGLPSDRFFAERPEGSVSTLKIQRTQQEDSAVYLCASSLGKTGHQPQHFGDGTRLSIL.